This entry lists 11 T cell receptor beta chains sequenced from one sample in a study of cytomegalovirus exposure and HLA in healthy donors. Here immunoSEQ multiplex PCR was the method, and the copy in TCRdb shows in-frame clones only, minus some. The sample includes 120,000 to 150,000 clones, 86% seen only once; the top ten take under 3%. The sequenced material came from PBMCs. The source of these receptors is a man younger than 35 in good health and CMV-seronegative.

This clone appeared once. This chain uses TRBV30 with TRBJ2-6; possible D gene TRBD1, 5 bases. The CDR3 length is 15 residues. Trimming shortened V by 3 bases and J by 0 bases, and 9 bases separated the two germline ends. CDR1 is GTSNPN and CDR2 is SVGIG in the germline V gene (reference sequence). The CDR3: CAWSGQLSGANVLTF. The CDR3 DNA sequence: TGTGCCTGGAGCGGACAACTCTCTGGGGCCAACGTCCTGACTTTC.

The chain combines TRBV5-4 with TRBJ1-3; possible D gene TRBD1, 5 bases. This CDR3 contains 16 residues. The V gene's germline CDR1 is SGHNT and CDR2 YYREEE (reference sequence). With 0 bases removed from V and 3 bases from J, the gap between germline ends came to 13 bases. The CDR3 bases are TGTGCCAGCAGCTTGGATCGACCGGACAATGGAAACACCATATATTTT. Translation gives CASSLDRPDNGNTIYF.

The chain recombines TRBV19 with TRBJ2-1; D perhaps matches TRBD2 (6 bases). The germline V and J ends were trimmed by 10 bases and 5 bases, with 15 bases remaining between them. Germline V gene sequence: CDR1 LNHDA, CDR2 SQIVND (reference sequence). The CDR3 totals 13 residues. In DNA, the CDR3 is TGTGCCACCACACCGGGACTTCACAATGAGCAGTTCTTC. Translation gives CATTPGLHNEQFF.

The J gene is TRBJ2-1, the V gene TRBV7-2, with TRBD2 matching over 7 bases. After removal of 6 bases from V and 5 bases from J, the junction contained 10 bases not matched to a gene. The CDR3 loop spans 15 amino acids. Germline V lookup: CDR1 SGHTA, CDR2 FQGNSA. CDR3 sequence reads: CASRPGGVKDNEQFF. CDR3 nucleotide sequence: TGTGCCAGCAGACCTGGGGGGGTCAAGGACAATGAGCAGTTCTTC.

The chain carries TRBV5-1 and TRBJ2-7; 7 bases are a match to TRBD1. The junction had 6 bases not matched to a gene; V was cut back by 1 base and J by 5 bases. Germline CDR1 SGHRS, CDR2 YFSETQ. This CDR3 has 14 amino acids. CDR3 amino acids: CASSLTGAGDEQYF. The DNA for the CDR3 is TGCGCCAGCAGCTTGACAGGGGCTGGGGACGAGCAGTACTTC.

At least ten counts were recorded for this clone. Other DNA sequences in the same sample also yield this CDR3. This chain joins TRBV10-3 and TRBJ2-7; 8 nucleotides agree with TRBD1. Germline CDR1 ENHRY, CDR2 SYGVKD. The V gene end was trimmed by 5 bases and the J gene end by 4 bases; junction bases not matched to a gene: 1. This CDR3 region has 12 residues. The CDR3 here is CAISRTGYEQYF. DNA for the CDR3: TGTGCCATCAGTAGGACAGGGTACGAGCAGTACTTC.

The chain couples TRBV6-5 to TRBJ1-5; possible D gene TRBD1, 6 bases. This CDR3 contains 14 residues. Germline V gives CDR1 MNHEY, CDR2 SVGAGI. With 7 bases removed from V and 5 bases from J, the gap between germline ends came to 15 bases. CDR3 residues: CASTYSGEYQPQHF. DNA of the CDR3: TGTGCCAGCACCTACTCAGGGGAATATCAGCCCCAGCATTTT.

This sequence joins TRBV30 and TRBJ2-6; D gene ambiguous. There are 15 residues in the CDR3. Germline CDR1 reads GTSNPN; CDR2 reads SVGIG (reference sequence). Trimming took off 4 bases at V and 0 bases at J, with 10 bases between the two ends. The DNA for the CDR3 is TGTGCCTGGAATGTACTTCTCTCTGGGGCCAACGTCCTGACTTTC. Translation: CAWNVLLSGANVLTF.

The gene calls are TRBV5-4 and TRBJ2-5; possible D gene TRBD2, 7 bases. The germline V gene has CDR1 SGHNT and CDR2 YYREEE (reference sequence). The CDR3 has 16 residues. The V end lost 3 bases, the J end lost 2 bases, and 17 bases lay between the germline ends. Here the CDR3 DNA reads TGTGCCAGCAGCTGGGGGGGGCCCTGGGCACAAGAGACCCAGTACTTC. Amino acids: CASSWGGPWAQETQYF.

The chain joins TRBV18 to TRBJ1-4; no firm D call. The germline gives CDR1 KGHSH, CDR2 LQKENI. The V end lost 3 bases, the J end lost 4 bases, and 12 bases lay between the germline ends. This CDR3 is built from 15 residues. The CDR3 loop is CASSPNGEVNEKLFF. The CDR3 DNA reads as TGTGCCAGCTCACCTAACGGGGAGGTTAATGAAAAACTGTTTTTT.

The V and J genes are TRBV27 and TRBJ2-7; 9 bases are shared with TRBD1. This CDR3 has 15 amino acids. CDR1 and CDR2 (germline): MNHEY, SMNVEV (reference sequence). V shed 2 bases, J shed 5 bases, and the junction held 7 bases outside the gene matches. The DNA for the CDR3 is TGTGCCAGCAGTTTAGGGACAGGGAGGGATCACGAGCAGTACTTC. Translation: CASSLGTGRDHEQYF.